Listed here is a single TCR beta chain. Trimming cost V 0 bases and J 7 bases, with 12 bases left between them. The CDR3 consists of 15 residues. Germline CDR1 SGHAT, CDR2 FQNNGV. This record comes from a study of CD8 T cells in ankylosing spondylitis. Via MiXCR, TCRdb re-called the 5' RACE reads, giving one row per CDR3 protein. This table holds 220,000 or so distinct CDR3 sequences, about 10% found once. The TCR was taken from a male donor with ankylosing spondylitis or in good health (not recorded which). The specimen was blood, either unsorted or a sorted T cell fraction (not recorded which). The chain has TRBV11-2 and TRBJ2-2, with D perhaps being TRBD1 or TRBD2 (6 bases each). The CDR3 DNA sequence: TGTGCCAGCAGCTTAGACCCGGGGGCGAACGGGGAGCTGTTTTTT. Translated: CASSLDPGANGELFF. The whole variable domain, remainder taken from reference TRBV11-2 and TRBJ2-2, is EAGVAQSPRYKIIEKRQSVAFWCNPISGHATLYWYQQILGQGPKLLIQFQNNGVVDDSQLPKDRFSAERLKGVDSTLKIQPAKLEDSAVYLCASSLDPGANGELFFGEGSRLTVL.